This T cell receptor beta chain comes out of a study of regulatory T cells in long-lasting Graves disease. Study overall: Over-5-year antithyroid drug use with positive TSH receptor antibodies defined persistent Graves' disease in the study. Study conclusions and caveats: Accuracy was perhaps lowered by the small sample size. Graves' patients with persistent disease showed TCR diversity lower than patients newly diagnosed.

The ends were cut back, 6 bases at V and 4 bases at J, with 15 bases in the middle. Germline CDR1 is MDHEN and CDR2 is SYDVKM. The CDR3 runs to 14 residues. Through Arm-PCR of CDR3 regions and iRepertoire HTBI primers, TCR beta libraries were built. A single record per CDR3 protein comes from TCRdb applying MiXCR to the multiplex PCR reads. The repertoire includes roughly 450,000 distinct CDR3 sequences, around 24% of them detected once, and roughly 28% sits in the top ten. This clonotype was counted many times. Its antigen is as yet unknown. The time point: persistent/refractory GD, antithyroid drugs over 5 years with positive TRAb. PBMC-derived RNA was used for the TCR library. The patients were drawn from one endocrinology department in Xi'an, China.

The sample consisted of peripheral blood mononuclear cells (PBMCs), taken when the disease was refractory, from a patient treated with antithyroid drugs. The TCR was taken from a female donor with Graves disease. This chain uses TRBV28 with TRBJ1-2, with D perhaps TRBD1 (6 bases). CDR3 loop: CASRPKGQSYGYTF. The CDR3 DNA follows: TGTGCCAGCAGACCTAAGGGACAAAGCTATGGCTACACCTTC.